The clone carrying this T cell receptor (beta chain) was detected a few times. This sample was taken from a study of molecular identifiers for immune sequencing clone quantification. Listed TCR primers, together with previously described methods, were used for the bulk TCR libraries. TCRdb recomputed calls from the PCR reads with MiXCR, one row per CDR3 protein. In the table there are approximately 680,000 distinct CDR3 sequences, 25% of which are singletons. Germline V gene lookup returns CDR1 LNHNV and CDR2 YYDKDF (reference sequence). The V and J ends lost 2 bases and 7 bases, in that order; junction bases with no gene match: 8. The CDR3 contains 16 residues.

V is TRBV15 and J is TRBJ2-5; TRBD2 matches at 12 bases. Source material: naive CD8+ T cells from blood, with Jurkat cell RNA spiked in. As for subset: FACS-sorted CD8+CD4-CCR7+CD45RA+ naive T cells. This TCR derives from a human donor in good health. Some libraries in this study had Jurkat cell RNA spiked in. CDR3 region: CATSRRTSGDSWTQYF. In DNA form, the CDR3 reads TGTGCCACCAGCAGAAGGACTAGCGGGGATTCGTGGACCCAGTACTTC.